This T cell receptor (beta chain) was found in a study of cytomegalovirus exposure and HLA in healthy donors. Each donor was healthy, and each was a bone marrow donor. Trimming removed 1 base from V and 4 bases from J, with 11 bases in between. Germline CDR1 and CDR2: LNHDA and SQIVND (reference sequence). The CDR3 sequence is 15 residues long. 13 Jbeta primers and 60 Vbeta primers were used for the PCR. TCRdb's copy holds only in-frame clones and misses some; the assay was immunoSEQ multiplex PCR. The profile shows under 150,000 clones, roughly 80% of them singletons. With regard to this clone: Its antigen is as yet unknown.

Notes on the study in general: An Asian-associated ancestry cluster reportedly showed fewer N-insertions than the approximately 600-donor mean in a later analysis.

The rearrangement uses TRBV19 and TRBJ1-3; D gene unclear. The sequenced sample consisted of PBMCs. The clonotype originates from a boy between 10 and 17 years old in good health and CMV-seronegative. As DNA, the CDR3 is TGTGCCAGTAGTATAGTATGGGGAGCCGGAAACACCATATATTTT. It codes for CASSIVWGAGNTIYF.